Presented here are 20 T cell receptor beta chains from one specimen sequenced in a study of shared clonotypes between healthy human individuals. The table came from immunoSEQ multiplex PCR; TCRdb's copy has only in-frame clones and leaves some out. The data show 2,500,000 or so clones, approximately 93% seen once. The sample comprised naive CD4+ T cells from PBMCs. Subset reported: CD45RA+ positively selected. The receptors originated from a man aged 18 to 29 in good health. Some clones in this sample may be carry-over from other donors' samples.

The J gene is TRBJ1-6, the V gene TRBV5-1; D remains unclear. CDR1 SGHRS and CDR2 YFSETQ come from the germline V gene. This CDR3 spans 15 amino acids. The germline V and J ends were trimmed by 0 bases and 8 bases, with 12 bases remaining between them. CDR3 protein: CASSLAGLADSPLHF. CDR3 coding DNA: TGCGCCAGCAGCTTGGCAGGTTTGGCGGATTCACCCCTCCACTTT.

This clone appeared once. J is TRBJ1-2 and V is TRBV7-3; D may be TRBD1 (6 bases). This CDR3 spans 16 amino acids. With 2 bases removed from V and 3 bases from J, the gap between germline ends came to 16 bases. Per the germline V gene, CDR1 is SGHTA and CDR2 is FQGTGA. The CDR3 DNA follows: TGTGCCAGCAGCTTACGATCAGGGGCCGATGACTATGGCTACACCTTC. Residues: CASSLRSGADDYGYTF.

V and J are TRBV19 and TRBJ1-5; weak D call: TRBD1 (6 bases). The CDR3 consists of 15 residues. V was pared by 1 base and J by 7 bases, with 14 bases between. Germline V gene sequence: CDR1 LNHDA, CDR2 SQIVND (reference sequence). The CDR3, as DNA: TGTGCCAGTAGTATAGTGGCAGGGGACGGCCAGCCCCAGCATTTT. Its translation: CASSIVAGDGQPQHF.

The V call is TRBV18, the J call TRBJ1-4; 7 bases are a match to TRBD1. Losses at the gene ends were 6 bases for V and 4 bases for J; bases not matched to a gene: 8. Germline V gene data show CDR1 as KGHSH and CDR2 as LQKENI. The length of the CDR3 is 15 residues. CDR3 in DNA: TGTGCCAGCTCCCGACCGGGACAGCATAATGAAAAACTGTTTTTT. Protein: CASSRPGQHNEKLFF.

The chain has TRBV28 and TRBJ2-1; the match to TRBD1 covers 8 bases. This CDR3 comprises 16 residues. Germline V gives CDR1 MDHEN, CDR2 SYDVKM. V was clipped by 5 bases and J by 5 bases; unmatched bases: 11. CDR3 coding DNA: TGTGCCAGCAGTAGCATCCGGGACAGGATCAACAATGAGCAGTTCTTC. This gives the protein CASSSIRDRINNEQFF. Full variable domain (outside the CDR3, taken from reference TRBV28 and TRBJ2-1): DVKVTQSSRYLVKRTGEKVFLECVQDMDHENMFWYRQDPGLGLRLIYFSYDVKMKEKGDIPEGYSVSREKKERFSLILESASTNQTSMYLCASSSIRDRINNEQFFGPGTRLTVL.

This chain connects TRBV27 to TRBJ2-5; 12 bases are a match to TRBD2. Trimming removed 2 bases from V and 5 bases from J; junction bases left unmatched: 15. The length of the CDR3 is 19 residues. The germline V gene encodes CDR1 MNHEY and CDR2 SMNVEV (reference sequence). The CDR3 sequence is CASSLRGASSGRARETQYF. For the CDR3, the DNA is TGTGCCAGCAGTTTACGGGGGGCGTCTAGCGGGAGGGCCCGGGAGACCCAGTACTTC.

The V gene is TRBV29-1, the J gene TRBJ2-1, with D hard to call. This CDR3 comprises 13 residues. V lost 4 bases and J lost 3, with 10 bases in between. Germline V gene sequence: CDR1 SQVTM, CDR2 ANQGSEA. The CDR3 is CSVVWYSYNEQFF. The CDR3 coding sequence is TGCAGCGTTGTTTGGTACAGCTACAATGAGCAGTTCTTC.

V usage is TRBV28 and J usage is TRBJ2-4; D is unclear. V was cut by 3 bases and J by 0 bases, with 12 bases left in between. The CDR3 totals 16 residues. Per germline, CDR1 MDHEN and CDR2 SYDVKM. CDR3 sequence reads: CASSLATLLAKNIQYF. CDR3 nucleotide sequence: TGTGCCAGCAGTTTGGCGACTCTGCTAGCCAAAAACATTCAGTACTTC.

CDR3 nucleotides: TGTGCCAGCAGCCCAAGGGCTAGCGGGATATCAGATACGCAGTATTTT. Its protein product is CASSPRASGISDTQYF. The V and J genes are TRBV7-2 and TRBJ2-3; 9 bases fit TRBD2. This CDR3 has 16 amino acids. Germline CDR1 is SGHTA and CDR2 is FQGNSA. V lost 5 bases and J lost 4; bases outside the gene matches: 10.

The CDR3 sequence is CASSPVGDSYNEQFF. For the CDR3, the DNA is TGTGCCAGCTCACCGGTGGGAGACTCCTACAATGAGCAGTTCTTC. The rearrangement links TRBV18 to TRBJ2-1, with D tentatively TRBD2 (5 bases). This CDR3 has 15 amino acids. CDR1 is KGHSH and CDR2 is LQKENI in the germline V gene. The V and J ends lost 3 bases and 0 bases respectively, with 9 bases between them.

On this clone itself: At the DNA level, this CDR3 is encoded by other sequences in the same sample as well. V is TRBV28 and J is TRBJ2-5, with D possibly being TRBD2 (6 bases). This CDR3 has 14 residues. Trimming removed 2 bases from V and 5 bases from J, with 12 bases in between. The germline V gene has CDR1 MDHEN and CDR2 SYDVKM. CDR3 sequence reads: CASSLGGSRETQYF. CDR3 DNA sequence: TGTGCCAGCAGTTTAGGGGGGTCCAGGGAGACCCAGTACTTC.

The chain uses TRBV6-5 and TRBJ1-2, with 7 bases identical to TRBD1. Germline V gives CDR1 MNHEY, CDR2 SVGAGI. The CDR3 loop spans 13 amino acids. V shed 6 bases, J shed 5 bases, and the junction held 6 bases outside the gene matches. This chain's CDR3 is CASRRQGPYGYTF. The CDR3 DNA follows: TGTGCCAGCAGGCGACAGGGCCCTTATGGCTACACCTTC.

The J gene is TRBJ2-3, the V gene TRBV30; 7 nucleotides line up with TRBD2. Germline V gene data show CDR1 as GTSNPN and CDR2 as SVGIG (reference sequence). There are 13 residues in the CDR3. V lost 0 bases to trimming and J lost 6 bases; unmatched junction nucleotides: 3. The CDR3 region is CAWSVGLTDTQYF. Written as DNA, the CDR3 is TGTGCCTGGAGTGTGGGACTAACGGATACGCAGTATTTT. The whole variable domain, remainder taken from reference TRBV30 and TRBJ2-3, is SQTIHQWPATLVQPVGSPLSLECTVEGTSNPNLYWYRQAAGRGLQLLFYSVGIGQISSEVPQNLSASRPQDRQFILSSKKLLLSDSGFYLCAWSVGLTDTQYFGPGTRLTVL.

The chain is built from TRBV28 and TRBJ2-7, with D perhaps TRBD1 (6 bases). Per germline, CDR1 MDHEN and CDR2 SYDVKM. The CDR3 has 15 amino acids. V was shortened by 6 bases and J by 0 bases, with 15 bases between the two germline ends. This chain's CDR3 is CASSRTGPHSYEQYF. The CDR3 DNA is TGTGCCAGCAGCCGAACAGGGCCCCACTCCTACGAGCAGTACTTC.

The chain combines TRBV27 with TRBJ1-1, with 7 bases aligning to TRBD1. V shed 8 bases, J shed 4 bases, and the junction held 7 bases outside the gene matches. CDR3 length: 13 amino acids. Germline lookup yields CDR1 MNHEY and CDR2 SMNVEV (reference sequence). The CDR3 DNA is TGTGCCAGCCGAGGAGGGGGCCCCACTGAAGCTTTCTTT. Protein product: CASRGGGPTEAFF.

The chain uses TRBV28 and TRBJ2-7; D may be TRBD1 (6 bases). The V and J ends lost 8 bases and 4 bases respectively, with 12 bases between them. The length of the CDR3 is 12 residues. The germline V gene encodes CDR1 MDHEN and CDR2 SYDVKM. The CDR3 sequence is CASGQTGYEQYF. In nucleotides, the CDR3 is TGTGCCAGCGGACAAACAGGGTACGAGCAGTACTTC.

V is TRBV6-5 and J is TRBJ2-7; D assignment may be TRBD1 or TRBD2 (6 bases each). The CDR3 runs to 15 residues. The ends were cut back, 10 bases at V and 1 base at J, with 20 bases in the middle. Germline CDR1 reads MNHEY; CDR2 reads SVGAGI. This chain's CDR3 is CATRRDWTESYEQYF. The CDR3 nucleotides are TGTGCCACCAGGAGGGACTGGACAGAATCCTACGAGCAGTACTTC.

The CDR3 is CASSSLAGDVETQYF. The DNA for the CDR3 is TGCGCCAGCAGCTCCCTAGCGGGAGATGTAGAGACCCAGTACTTC. The J gene is TRBJ2-5, the V gene TRBV5-1; 10 nucleotides agree with TRBD2. This CDR3 region has 15 residues. The junction had 6 bases not matched to a gene; V was cut back by 3 bases and J by 4 bases. Germline V gene data show CDR1 as SGHRS and CDR2 as YFSETQ.

With respect to this clone: The same CDR3 is also encoded by other DNA sequences in this sample. The chain combines TRBV4-2 with TRBJ2-7; 13 bases map to TRBD2. The CDR3 is 16 amino acids. CDR1 and CDR2 from the germline V gene are LGHNA and YNFKEQ. Trimming at V came to 0 bases and at J to 3 bases, leaving 2 bases not matched to a gene. CDR3 sequence (DNA): TGTGCCAGCAGCCAAGAAGGACTAGCGGGAGTCTACGAGCAGTACTTC. It translates to CASSQEGLAGVYEQYF.

This chain links TRBV30 with TRBJ1-2, with a possible D match to TRBD1 (6 bases). V was cut by 5 bases and J by 6 bases, with 19 bases left in between. The CDR3 loop spans 14 amino acids. The germline V gene encodes CDR1 GTSNPN and CDR2 SVGIG (reference sequence). The DNA of the CDR3 is TGTGCCTGGGGGATCGCCGGAACAGGGAATGGCTACACCTTC. Encoded protein: CAWGIAGTGNGYTF. Full variable domain (rest looked up from reference TRBV30 and TRBJ1-2): SQTIHQWPATLVQPVGSPLSLECTVEGTSNPNLYWYRQAAGRGLQLLFYSVGIGQISSEVPQNLSASRPQDRQFILSSKKLLLSDSGFYLCAWGIAGTGNGYTFGSGTRLTVV.